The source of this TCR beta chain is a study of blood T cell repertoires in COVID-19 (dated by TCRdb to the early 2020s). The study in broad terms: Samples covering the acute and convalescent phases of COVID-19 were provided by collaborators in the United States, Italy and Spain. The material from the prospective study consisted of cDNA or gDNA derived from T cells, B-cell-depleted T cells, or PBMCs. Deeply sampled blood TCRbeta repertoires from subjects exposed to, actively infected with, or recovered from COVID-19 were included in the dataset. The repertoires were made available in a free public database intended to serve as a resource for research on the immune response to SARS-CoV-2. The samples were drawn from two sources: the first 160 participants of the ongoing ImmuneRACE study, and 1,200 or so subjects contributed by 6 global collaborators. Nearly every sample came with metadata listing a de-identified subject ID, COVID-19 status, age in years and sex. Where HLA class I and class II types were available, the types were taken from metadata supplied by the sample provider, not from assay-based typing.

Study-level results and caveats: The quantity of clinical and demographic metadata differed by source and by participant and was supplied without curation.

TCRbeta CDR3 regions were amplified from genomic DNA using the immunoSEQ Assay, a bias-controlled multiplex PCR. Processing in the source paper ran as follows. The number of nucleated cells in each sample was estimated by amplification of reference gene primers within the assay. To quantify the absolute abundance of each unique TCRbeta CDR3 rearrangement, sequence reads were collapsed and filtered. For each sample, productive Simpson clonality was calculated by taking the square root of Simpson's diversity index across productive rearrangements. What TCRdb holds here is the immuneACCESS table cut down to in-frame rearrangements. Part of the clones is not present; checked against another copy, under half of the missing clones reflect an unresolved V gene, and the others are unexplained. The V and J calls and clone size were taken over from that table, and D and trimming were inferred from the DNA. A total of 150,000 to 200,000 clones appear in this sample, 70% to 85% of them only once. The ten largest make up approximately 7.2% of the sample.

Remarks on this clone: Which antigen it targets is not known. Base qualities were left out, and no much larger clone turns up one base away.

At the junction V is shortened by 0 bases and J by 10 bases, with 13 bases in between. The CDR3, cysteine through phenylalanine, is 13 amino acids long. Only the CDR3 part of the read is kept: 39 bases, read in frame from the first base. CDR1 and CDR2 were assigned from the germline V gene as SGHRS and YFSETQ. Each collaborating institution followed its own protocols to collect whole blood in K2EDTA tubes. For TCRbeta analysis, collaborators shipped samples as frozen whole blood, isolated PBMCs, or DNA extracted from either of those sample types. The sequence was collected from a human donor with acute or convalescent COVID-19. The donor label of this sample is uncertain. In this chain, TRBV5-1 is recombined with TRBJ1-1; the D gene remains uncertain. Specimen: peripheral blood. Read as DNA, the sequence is TGCGCCAGCAGCTTGGAAGGGCCAGCGGGAGCTTTCTTT. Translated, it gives CASSLEGPAGAFF. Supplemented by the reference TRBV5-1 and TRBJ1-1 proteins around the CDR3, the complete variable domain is KAGVTQTPRYLIKTRGQQVTLSCSPISGHRSVSWYQQTPGQGLQFLFEYFSETQRNKGNFPGRFSGRQFSNSRSEMNVSTLELGDSALYLCASSLEGPAGAFFGQGTRLTVV.